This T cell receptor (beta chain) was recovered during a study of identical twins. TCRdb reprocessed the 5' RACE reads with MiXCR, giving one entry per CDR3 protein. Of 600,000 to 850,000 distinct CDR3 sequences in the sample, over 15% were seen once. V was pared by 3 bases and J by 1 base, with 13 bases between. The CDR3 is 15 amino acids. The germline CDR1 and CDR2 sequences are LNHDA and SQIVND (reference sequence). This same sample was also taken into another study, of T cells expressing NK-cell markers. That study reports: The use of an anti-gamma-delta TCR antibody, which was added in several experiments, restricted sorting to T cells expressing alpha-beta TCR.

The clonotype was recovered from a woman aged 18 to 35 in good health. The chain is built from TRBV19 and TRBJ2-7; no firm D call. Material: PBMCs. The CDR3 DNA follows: TGTGCCAGTAGTATCTTGCTTGGGCAATCCTACGAGCAGTACTTC. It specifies CASSILLGQSYEQYF.